The source of this TCR beta chain is a study of T cell changes during pregnancy in multiple sclerosis. The assay was immunoSEQ multiplex PCR, and TCRdb's table has in-frame clones only and misses some. The data show roughly 90,000 clones, roughly 93% seen once. The CDR3 extends over 15 amino acids. V trimming: 6 bases; J trimming: 7 bases; junction bases outside the gene matches: 12. Germline V CDR1 and CDR2: MNHNY, SVGAGI (reference sequence). The rearrangement uses TRBV6-6 and TRBJ1-1; TRBD1 agrees at 9 bases. The source material was peripheral blood, sampled in the first trimester of pregnancy. The TCR comes from a female donor with multiple sclerosis, enrolled in a pregnancy study. CDR3 DNA sequence: TGTGCCAGCAGACTACTACAGGGGGCGCCGATTGAAGCTTTCTTT. This sequence encodes CASRLLQGAPIEAFF.